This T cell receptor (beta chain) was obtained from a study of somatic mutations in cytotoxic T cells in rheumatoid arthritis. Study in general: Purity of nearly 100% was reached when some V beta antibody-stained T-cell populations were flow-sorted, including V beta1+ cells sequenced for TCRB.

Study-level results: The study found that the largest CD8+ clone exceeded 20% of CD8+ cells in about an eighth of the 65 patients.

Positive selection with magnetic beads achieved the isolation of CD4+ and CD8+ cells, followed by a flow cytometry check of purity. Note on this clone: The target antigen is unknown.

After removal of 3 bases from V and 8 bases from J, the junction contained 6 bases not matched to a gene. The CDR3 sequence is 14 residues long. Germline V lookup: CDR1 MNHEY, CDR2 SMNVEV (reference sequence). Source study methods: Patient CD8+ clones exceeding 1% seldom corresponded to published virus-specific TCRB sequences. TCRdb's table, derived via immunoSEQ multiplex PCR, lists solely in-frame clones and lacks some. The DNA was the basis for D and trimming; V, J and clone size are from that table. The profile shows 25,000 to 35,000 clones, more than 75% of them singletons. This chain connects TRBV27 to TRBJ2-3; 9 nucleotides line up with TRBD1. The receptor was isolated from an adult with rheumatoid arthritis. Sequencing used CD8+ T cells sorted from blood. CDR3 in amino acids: CASSFPGQGRTQYF. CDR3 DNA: TGTGCCAGCAGTTTCCCGGGACAGGGACGTACGCAGTATTTT.